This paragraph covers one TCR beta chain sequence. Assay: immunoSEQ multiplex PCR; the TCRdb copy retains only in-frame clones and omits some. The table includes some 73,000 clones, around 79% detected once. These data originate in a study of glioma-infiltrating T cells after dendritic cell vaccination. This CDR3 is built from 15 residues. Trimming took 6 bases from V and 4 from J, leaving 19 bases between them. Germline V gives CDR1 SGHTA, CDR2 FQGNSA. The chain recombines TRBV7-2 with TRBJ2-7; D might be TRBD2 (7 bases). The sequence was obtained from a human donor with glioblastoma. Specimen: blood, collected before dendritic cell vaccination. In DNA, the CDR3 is TGTGCCAGCAGAGACCTGGGCGGGGGCGCTTACGAGCAGTACTTC. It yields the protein CASRDLGGGAYEQYF.